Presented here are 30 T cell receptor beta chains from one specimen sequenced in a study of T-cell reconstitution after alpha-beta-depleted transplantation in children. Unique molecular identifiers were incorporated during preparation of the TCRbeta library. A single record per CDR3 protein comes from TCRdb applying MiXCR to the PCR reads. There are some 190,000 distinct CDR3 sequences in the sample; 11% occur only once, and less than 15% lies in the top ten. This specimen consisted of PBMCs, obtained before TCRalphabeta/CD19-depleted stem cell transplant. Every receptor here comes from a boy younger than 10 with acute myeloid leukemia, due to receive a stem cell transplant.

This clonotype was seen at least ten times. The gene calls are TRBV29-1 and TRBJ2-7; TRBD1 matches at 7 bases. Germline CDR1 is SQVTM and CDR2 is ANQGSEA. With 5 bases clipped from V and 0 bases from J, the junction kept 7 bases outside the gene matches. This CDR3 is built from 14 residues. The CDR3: CSVREDRISYEQYF. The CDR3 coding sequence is TGCAGCGTTCGAGAGGACAGGATCTCCTACGAGCAGTACTTC.

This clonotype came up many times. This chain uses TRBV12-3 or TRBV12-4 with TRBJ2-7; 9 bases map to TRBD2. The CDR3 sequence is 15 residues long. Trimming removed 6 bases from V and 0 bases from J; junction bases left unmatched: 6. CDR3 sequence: CASSPTSGPSYEQYF. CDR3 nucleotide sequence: TGTGCCAGCAGCCCGACTAGCGGTCCCTCCTACGAGCAGTACTTC.

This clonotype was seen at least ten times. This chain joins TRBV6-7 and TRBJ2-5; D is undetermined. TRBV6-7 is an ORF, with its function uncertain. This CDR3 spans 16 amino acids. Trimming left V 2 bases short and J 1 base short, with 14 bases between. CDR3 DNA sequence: TGTGCCAGCAGTTACACCGGTACAGCCCCCCAAGAGACCCAGTACTTC. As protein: CASSYTGTAPQETQYF.

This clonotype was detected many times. CDR3 nucleotide sequence: TGTGCCAGCTCAACCAACAGGTTCAGCCAACTTAGAGCCTATGGCTACACCTTC. Translating it yields CASSTNRFSQLRAYGYTF. The chain combines TRBV18 with TRBJ1-2, with D tentatively TRBD1 (5 bases). Germline V lookup: CDR1 KGHSH, CDR2 LQKENI. The CDR3 spans 18 residues. The ends were cut back, 5 bases at V and 4 bases at J, with 26 bases in the middle.

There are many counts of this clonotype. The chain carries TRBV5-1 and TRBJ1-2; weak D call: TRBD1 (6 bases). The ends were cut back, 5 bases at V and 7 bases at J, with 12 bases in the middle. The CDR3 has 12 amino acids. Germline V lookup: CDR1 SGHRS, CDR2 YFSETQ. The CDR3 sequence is CASRETGTGYTF. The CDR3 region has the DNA TGCGCCAGCAGAGAGACAGGAACTGGCTACACCTTC.

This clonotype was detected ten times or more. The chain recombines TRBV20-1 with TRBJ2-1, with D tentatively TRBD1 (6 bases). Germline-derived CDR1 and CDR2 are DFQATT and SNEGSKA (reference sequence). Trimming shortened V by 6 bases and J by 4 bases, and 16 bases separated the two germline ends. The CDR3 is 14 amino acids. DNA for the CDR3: TGCAGTGCCATGGTGGGACACCTTTACAATGAGCAGTTCTTC. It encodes CSAMVGHLYNEQFF.

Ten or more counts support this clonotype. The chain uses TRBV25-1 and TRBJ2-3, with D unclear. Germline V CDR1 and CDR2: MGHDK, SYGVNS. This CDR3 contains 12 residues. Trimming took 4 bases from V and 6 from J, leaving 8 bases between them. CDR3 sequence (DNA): TGTGCCAGCAGTGTAGGGTTGGATACGCAGTATTTT. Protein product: CASSVGLDTQYF. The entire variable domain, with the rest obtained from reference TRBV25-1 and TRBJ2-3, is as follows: EADIYQTPRYLVIGTGKKITLECSQTMGHDKMYWYQQDPGMELHLIHYSYGVNSTEKGDLSSESTVSRIRTEHFPLTLESARPSHTSQYLCASSVGLDTQYFGPGTRLTVL.

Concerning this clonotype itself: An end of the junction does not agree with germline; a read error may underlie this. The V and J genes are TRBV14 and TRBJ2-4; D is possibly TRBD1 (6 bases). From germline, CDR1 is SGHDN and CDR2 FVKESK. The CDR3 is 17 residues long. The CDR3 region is CVSSQGGGRGYKNIQYF. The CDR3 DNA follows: TGTGTCAGCAGCCAAGGTGGGGGCAGGGGATACAAAAACATTCAGTACTTC.

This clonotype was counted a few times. In nucleotides, the CDR3 is TGTGCCAGCAGCTGGTCAGAGGAGGGTTACGAGCAGTACGTC. It encodes CASSWSEEGYEQYV. The rearrangement uses TRBV7-9 and TRBJ2-7, with a weak D call TRBD2 (6 bases). The length of the CDR3 is 14 residues. The germline V gene has CDR1 SEHNR and CDR2 FQNEAQ (reference sequence). V was clipped by 4 bases and J by 4 bases, with 14 bases between them.

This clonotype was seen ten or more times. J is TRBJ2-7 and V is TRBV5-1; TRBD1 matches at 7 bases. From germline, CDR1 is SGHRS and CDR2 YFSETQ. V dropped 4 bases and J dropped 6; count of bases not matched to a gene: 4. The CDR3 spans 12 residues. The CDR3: CASSQGQLEQYV. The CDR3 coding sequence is TGCGCCAGCAGCCAGGGACAGCTCGAGCAGTACGTC.

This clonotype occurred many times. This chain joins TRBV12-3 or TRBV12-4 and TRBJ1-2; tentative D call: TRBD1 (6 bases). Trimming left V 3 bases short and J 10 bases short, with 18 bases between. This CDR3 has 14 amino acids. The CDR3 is CASSFLGQGRTYTF. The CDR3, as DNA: TGTGCCAGCAGTTTCTTGGGGCAGGGGAGGACCTACACCTTC.

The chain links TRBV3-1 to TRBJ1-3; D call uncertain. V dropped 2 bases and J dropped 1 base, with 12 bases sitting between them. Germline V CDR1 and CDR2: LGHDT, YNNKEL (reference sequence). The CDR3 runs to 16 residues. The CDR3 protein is CASSQIMWGSGNTIYF. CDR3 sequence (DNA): TGTGCCAGCAGCCAAATTATGTGGGGATCTGGAAACACCATATATTTT.

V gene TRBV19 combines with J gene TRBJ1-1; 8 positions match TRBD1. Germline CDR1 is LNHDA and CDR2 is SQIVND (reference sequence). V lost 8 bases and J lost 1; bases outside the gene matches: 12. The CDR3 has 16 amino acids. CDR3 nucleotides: TGTGCCAGTTTGCCGCTCCGGACAGGGAAGAACACTGAAGCTTTCTTT. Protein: CASLPLRTGKNTEAFF. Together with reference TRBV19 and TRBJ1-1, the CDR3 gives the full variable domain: DGGITQSPKYLFRKEGQNVTLSCEQNLNHDAMYWYRQDPGQGLRLIYYSQIVNDFQKGDIAEGYSVSREKKESFPLTVTSAQKNPTAFYLCASLPLRTGKNTEAFFGQGTRLTVV.

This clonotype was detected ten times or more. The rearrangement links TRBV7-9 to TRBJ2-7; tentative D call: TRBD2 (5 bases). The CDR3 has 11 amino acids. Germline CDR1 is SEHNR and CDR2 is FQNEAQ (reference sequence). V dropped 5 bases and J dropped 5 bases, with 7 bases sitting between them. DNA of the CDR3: TGTGCCAGCAGCCCCGGGGACGAGCAGTACGTC. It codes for CASSPGDEQYV.

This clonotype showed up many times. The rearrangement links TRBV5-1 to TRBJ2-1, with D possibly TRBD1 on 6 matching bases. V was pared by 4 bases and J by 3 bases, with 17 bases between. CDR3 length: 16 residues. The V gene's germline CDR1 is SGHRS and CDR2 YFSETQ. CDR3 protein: CASSLQLRDNYNEQFF. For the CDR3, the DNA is TGCGCCAGCAGCCTCCAGCTCCGGGACAACTACAATGAGCAGTTCTTC.

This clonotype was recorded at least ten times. CDR3 region: CASSYSIRGLDGYTF. The DNA for the CDR3 is TGTGCCAGCAGTTACTCGATACGGGGGCTGGATGGCTACACCTTC. V gene TRBV6-5 combines with J gene TRBJ1-2; D is possibly TRBD1 (6 bases). Per germline, CDR1 MNHEY and CDR2 SVGAGI. The CDR3 contains 15 residues. Trimming took 0 bases from V and 6 from J, leaving 14 bases between them.

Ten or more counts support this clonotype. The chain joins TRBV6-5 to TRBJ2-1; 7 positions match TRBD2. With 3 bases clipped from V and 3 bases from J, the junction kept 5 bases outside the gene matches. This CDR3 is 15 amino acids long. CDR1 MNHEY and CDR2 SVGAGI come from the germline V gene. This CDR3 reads CASSYRRGFYNEQFF. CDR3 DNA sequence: TGTGCCAGCAGTTATCGGCGGGGGTTCTACAATGAGCAGTTCTTC.

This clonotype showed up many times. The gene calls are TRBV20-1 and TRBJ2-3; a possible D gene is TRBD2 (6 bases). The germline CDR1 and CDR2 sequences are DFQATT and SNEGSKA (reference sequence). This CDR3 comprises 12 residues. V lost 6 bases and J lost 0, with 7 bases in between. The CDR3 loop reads CSAGGSTDTQYF. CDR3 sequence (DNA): TGCAGTGCGGGAGGAAGCACAGATACGCAGTATTTT.

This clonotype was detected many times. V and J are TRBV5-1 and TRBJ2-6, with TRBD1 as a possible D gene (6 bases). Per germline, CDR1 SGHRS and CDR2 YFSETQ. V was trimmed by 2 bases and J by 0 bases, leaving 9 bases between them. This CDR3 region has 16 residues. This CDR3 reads CASSFGQSSGANVLTF. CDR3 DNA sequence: TGCGCCAGCAGCTTTGGACAGAGCTCTGGGGCCAACGTCCTGACTTTC.

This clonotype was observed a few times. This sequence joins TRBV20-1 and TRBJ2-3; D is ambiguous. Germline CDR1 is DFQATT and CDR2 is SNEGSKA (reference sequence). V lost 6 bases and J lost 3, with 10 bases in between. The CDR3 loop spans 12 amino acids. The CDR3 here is CSAGWITDTQYF. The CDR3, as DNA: TGCAGTGCAGGGTGGATTACAGATACGCAGTATTTT.

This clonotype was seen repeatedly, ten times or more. The CDR3 protein is CASSSPDSLHLLIYGYTF. The DNA of the CDR3 is TGTGCCAGCAGTTCACCGGACAGCCTCCATCTTCTTATTTATGGCTACACCTTC. The chain has TRBV28 and TRBJ1-2; weak D call: TRBD1 (6 bases). The V end lost 4 bases, the J end lost 5 bases, and 26 bases lay between the germline ends. The CDR3 consists of 18 residues. Germline-derived CDR1 and CDR2 are MDHEN and SYDVKM.

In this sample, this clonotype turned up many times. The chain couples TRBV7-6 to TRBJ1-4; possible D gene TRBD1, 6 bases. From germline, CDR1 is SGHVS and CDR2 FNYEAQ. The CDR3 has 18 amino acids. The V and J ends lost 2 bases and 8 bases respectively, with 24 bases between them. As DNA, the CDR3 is TGTGCCAGCAGCTTAACAAAGGGGGGATCGGGGGCCGGGGAAAAACTGTTTTTT. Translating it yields CASSLTKGGSGAGEKLFF. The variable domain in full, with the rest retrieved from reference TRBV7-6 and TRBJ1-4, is GAGVSQSPRYKVTKRGQDVALRCDPISGHVSLYWYRQALGQGPEFLTYFNYEAQQDKSGLPNDRFSAERPEGSISTLTIQRTEQRDSAMYRCASSLTKGGSGAGEKLFFGSGTQLSVL.

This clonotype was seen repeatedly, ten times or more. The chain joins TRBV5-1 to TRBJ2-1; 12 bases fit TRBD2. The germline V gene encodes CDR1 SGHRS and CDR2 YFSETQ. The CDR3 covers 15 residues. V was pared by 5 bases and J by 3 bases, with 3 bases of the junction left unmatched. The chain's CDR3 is CASSQTSGSYNEQFF. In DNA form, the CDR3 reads TGCGCCAGCAGTCAGACTAGCGGGAGCTACAATGAGCAGTTCTTC.

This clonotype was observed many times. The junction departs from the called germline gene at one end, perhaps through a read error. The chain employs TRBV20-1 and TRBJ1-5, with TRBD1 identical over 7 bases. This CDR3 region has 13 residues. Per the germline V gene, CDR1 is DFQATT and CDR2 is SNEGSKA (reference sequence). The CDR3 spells CSAIRPGGQPQHF. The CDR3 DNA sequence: TGCAGTGCTATTAGGCCAGGGGGTCAGCCCCAACATTTT.

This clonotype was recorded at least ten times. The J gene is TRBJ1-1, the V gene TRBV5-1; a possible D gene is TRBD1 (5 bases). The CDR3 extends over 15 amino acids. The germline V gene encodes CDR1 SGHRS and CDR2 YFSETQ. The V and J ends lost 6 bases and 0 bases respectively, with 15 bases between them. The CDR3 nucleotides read TGCGCCAGCACGCTTACAGAGACAGTGAACACTGAAGCTTTCTTT. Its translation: CASTLTETVNTEAFF.

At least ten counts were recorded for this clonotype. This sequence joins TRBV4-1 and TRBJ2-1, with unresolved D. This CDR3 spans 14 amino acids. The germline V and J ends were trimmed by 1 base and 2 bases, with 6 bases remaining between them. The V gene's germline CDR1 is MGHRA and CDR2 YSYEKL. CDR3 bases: TGCGCCAGCAGCCAAGGCCAGACCTACAATGAGCAGTTCTTC. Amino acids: CASSQGQTYNEQFF.

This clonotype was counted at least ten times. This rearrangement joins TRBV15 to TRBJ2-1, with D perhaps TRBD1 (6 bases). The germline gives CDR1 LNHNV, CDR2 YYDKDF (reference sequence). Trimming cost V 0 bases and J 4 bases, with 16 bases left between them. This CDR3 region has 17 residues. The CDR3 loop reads CATSRDRGGGAYNEQFF. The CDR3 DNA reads TGTGCCACCAGCAGAGATCGGGGTGGGGGCGCGTACAATGAGCAGTTCTTC.

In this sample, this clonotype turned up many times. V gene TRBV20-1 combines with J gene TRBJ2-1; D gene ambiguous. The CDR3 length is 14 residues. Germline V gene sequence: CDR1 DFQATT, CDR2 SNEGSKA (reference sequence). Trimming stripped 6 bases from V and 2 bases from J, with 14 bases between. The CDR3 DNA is TGCAGTGCCCCCGGTAGGGTCACCTACAATGAGCAGTTCTTC. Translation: CSAPGRVTYNEQFF.

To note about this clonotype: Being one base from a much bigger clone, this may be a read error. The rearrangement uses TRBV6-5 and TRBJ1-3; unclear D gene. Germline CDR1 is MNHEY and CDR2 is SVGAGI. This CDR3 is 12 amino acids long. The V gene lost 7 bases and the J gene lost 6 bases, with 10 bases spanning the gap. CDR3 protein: CASTDDANTIYF. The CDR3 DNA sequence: TGTGCCAGCACGGATGACGCAAACACCATATATTTT.

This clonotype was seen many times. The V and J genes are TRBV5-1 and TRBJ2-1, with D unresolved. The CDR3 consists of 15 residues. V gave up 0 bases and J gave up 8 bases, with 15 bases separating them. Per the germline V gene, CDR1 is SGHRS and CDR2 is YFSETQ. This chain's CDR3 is CASSLVHDLRDEQFF. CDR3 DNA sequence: TGCGCCAGCAGCTTGGTCCATGACCTTAGGGATGAGCAGTTCTTC.